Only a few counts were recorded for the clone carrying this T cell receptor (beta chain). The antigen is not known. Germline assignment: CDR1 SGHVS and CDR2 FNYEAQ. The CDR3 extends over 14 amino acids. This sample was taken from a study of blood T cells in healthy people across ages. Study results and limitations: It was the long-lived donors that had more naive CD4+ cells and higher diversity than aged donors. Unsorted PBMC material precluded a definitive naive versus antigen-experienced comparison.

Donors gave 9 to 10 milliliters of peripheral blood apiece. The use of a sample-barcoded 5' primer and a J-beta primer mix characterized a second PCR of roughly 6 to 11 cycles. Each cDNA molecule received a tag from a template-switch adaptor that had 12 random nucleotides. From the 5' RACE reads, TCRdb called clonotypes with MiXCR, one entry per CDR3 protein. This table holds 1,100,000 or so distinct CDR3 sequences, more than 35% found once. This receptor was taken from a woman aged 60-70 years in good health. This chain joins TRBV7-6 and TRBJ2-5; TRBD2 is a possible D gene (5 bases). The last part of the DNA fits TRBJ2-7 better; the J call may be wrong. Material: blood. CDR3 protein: CASSLAGDRNEQYF. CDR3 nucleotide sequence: TGTGCCAGCAGCTTAGCGGGAGATCGGAACGAGCAGTACTTC.